A single sample is the source of the 17 T cell receptor beta chains below, sequenced in a study of T cells in Graves' hyperthyroidism and ophthalmopathy. Amplification of TCR beta CDR3 regions used RNA as the template. During a first-round RT-PCR of the TCR CDR3, the HTBI primer set was used. TCRdb itself ran the multiplex PCR reads through MiXCR, one entry per CDR3 protein. The sample includes roughly 57,000 distinct CDR3 sequences, approximately 53% seen only once; the top ten take roughly 3.3%. The sample comprised blood. The receptors were gathered from a woman aged 55-70 years with Graves' ophthalmopathy.

The rearrangement uses TRBV6-6 and TRBJ1-2, with D possibly matching TRBD1 (5 bases). The V end lost 2 bases, the J end lost 5 bases, and 15 bases lay between the germline ends. Germline V gives CDR1 MNHNY, CDR2 SVGAGI (reference sequence). This CDR3 is built from 15 residues. CDR3: CASSYGDGESYGYTF. The CDR3 nucleotides read TGTGCCAGCAGTTACGGGGACGGCGAGAGTTATGGCTACACCTTC.

This clonotype is termed medium-sized (0.01 to 0.1%). The V and J genes are TRBV29-1 and TRBJ2-7; D is undetermined. V dropped 5 bases and J dropped 6 bases, with 2 bases sitting between them. The CDR3 is made up of 8 amino acids. CDR1 and CDR2 from the germline V gene are SQVTM and ANQGSEA. CDR3 bases: TGCAGCGTTTTCGAGCAGTACTTC. Translating gives CSVFEQYF.

The J gene is TRBJ2-6, the V gene TRBV7-9; D remains ambiguous. Germline V gives CDR1 SEHNR, CDR2 FQNEAQ (reference sequence). This CDR3 contains 15 residues. Trimming took off 3 bases at V and 0 bases at J, with 6 bases between the two ends. CDR3 bases: TGTGCCAGCAGCTTCAGCAACTCTGGGGCCAACGTCCTGACTTTC. Protein: CASSFSNSGANVLTF.

The chain combines TRBV4-2 with TRBJ1-1; unclear D gene. The germline CDR1 and CDR2 sequences are LGHNA and YNFKEQ. The ends were cut back, 2 bases at V and 4 bases at J, with 20 bases in the middle. This CDR3 comprises 17 residues. The CDR3 sequence is CASSQRGVNEGSTEAFF. The CDR3 region has the DNA TGTGCCAGCAGCCAACGAGGCGTGAATGAGGGCAGCACTGAAGCTTTCTTT.

This clonotype has only a few counts. The rearrangement joins TRBV15 to TRBJ2-7; D unclear. Trimming left V 0 bases short and J 3 bases short, with 9 bases between. Germline CDR1 and CDR2: LNHNV and YYDKDF (reference sequence). CDR3 size: 14 residues. CDR3 protein: CATSRDRASYEQYF. CDR3 bases: TGTGCCACCAGCAGAGATCGGGCTAGCTACGAGCAGTACTTC.

V and J are TRBV10-1 and TRBJ1-2, with 7 bases identical to TRBD1. Losses at the gene ends were 1 base for V and 1 base for J; bases not matched to a gene: 9. The CDR3 has 17 residues. The V gene's germline CDR1 is WNHNN and CDR2 SYGVQD (reference sequence). CDR3 amino acids: CASSELRDSFFNYGYTF. CDR3 nucleotides: TGCGCCAGCAGTGAGTTGAGGGACAGCTTCTTTAACTATGGCTACACCTTC.

Sample share makes this clonotype medium-sized. This chain joins TRBV15 and TRBJ2-7, with 10 bases matching TRBD1. Trimming cost V 4 bases and J 6 bases; bases outside gene matches: 9. The CDR3 is 15 amino acids. Germline CDR1 LNHNV, CDR2 YYDKDF (reference sequence). The DNA of the CDR3 is TGTGCCACCAGCATATCCGGGACAGGGGTGGTCGAGCAGTACTTC. Translated, it gives CATSISGTGVVEQYF. The whole variable domain, remainder taken from reference TRBV15 and TRBJ2-7, is DAMVIQNPRYQVTQFGKPVTLSCSQTLNHNVMYWYQQKSSQAPKLLFHYYDKDFNNEADTPDNFQSRRPNTSFCFLDIRSPGLGDTAMYLCATSISGTGVVEQYFGPGTRLTVT.

This clonotype was seen repeatedly, ten times or more. The CDR3 sequence: CASSDRSWEGRRFTDTQYF. In DNA form, the CDR3 reads TGTGCCAGCAGTGACCGATCGTGGGAGGGCCGTCGATTCACAGATACGCAGTATTTT. The V and J genes are TRBV28 and TRBJ2-3, with 7 bases fitting TRBD2. This CDR3 has 19 amino acids. Germline V gives CDR1 MDHEN, CDR2 SYDVKM. Germline trimming cut 5 bases from V and 2 bases from J; bases unmatched to any gene: 19.

The CDR3 is CASSTFQGAGANVLTF. The CDR3 DNA reads as TGTGCCAGCAGCACGTTTCAGGGGGCTGGGGCCAACGTCCTGACTTTC. The chain joins TRBV9 to TRBJ2-6; TRBD1 agrees at 7 bases. V lost 4 bases and J lost 2; bases outside the gene matches: 6. The length of the CDR3 is 16 residues. Germline V CDR1 and CDR2: SGDLS, YYNGEE.

This chain links TRBV20-1 with TRBJ2-3, with 11 nucleotides matching TRBD2. CDR3 size: 14 residues. Germline CDR1 DFQATT, CDR2 SNEGSKA (reference sequence). J lost 4 bases, V lost 2 bases, and 2 bases had no gene match. CDR3 sequence reads: CSARSGLAADTQYF. CDR3 sequence (DNA): TGCAGTGCTAGATCGGGACTAGCGGCAGATACGCAGTATTTT.

J is TRBJ1-4 and V is TRBV14, with D tentatively TRBD1 (6 bases). Germline-derived CDR1 and CDR2 are SGHDN and FVKESK. The CDR3 loop spans 15 amino acids. V was pared by 4 bases and J by 6 bases, with 15 bases between. The CDR3 here is CASSPEAQGYEKLFF. In DNA, the CDR3 is TGTGCCAGCAGCCCTGAGGCACAGGGCTATGAAAAACTGTTTTTT.

The J gene is TRBJ2-7, the V gene TRBV10-3; TRBD2 aligns across 11 bases. CDR3 length: 12 residues. In germline, CDR1 is ENHRY, CDR2 SYGVKD. V lost 11 bases to trimming and J lost 2 bases; unmatched junction nucleotides: 2. The CDR3 coding sequence is TGTGCCGCGGGACTAGCGGCCTACGAGCAGTACTTC. It encodes CAAGLAAYEQYF.

This clonotype was observed many times. The gene calls are TRBV6-1 and TRBJ2-5; TRBD2 is a possible D gene (6 bases). V lost 0 bases to trimming and J lost 5 bases, with 10 bases between them. Germline V gene data show CDR1 as MNHNS and CDR2 as SASEGT. The CDR3 is 14 amino acids. The CDR3 loop reads CASSEASRGETQYF. As DNA, the CDR3 is TGTGCCAGCAGTGAAGCGAGCCGGGGGGAGACCCAGTACTTC.

This rearrangement joins TRBV2 to TRBJ2-5, with 10 bases aligning to TRBD2. The CDR3 totals 16 residues. Germline V lookup: CDR1 SNHLY, CDR2 FYNNEI. The V and J ends lost 0 bases and 3 bases, in that order; junction bases with no gene match: 4. The CDR3 DNA is TGTGCCAGCAGTGAAGCCACTAGCGGGGAGAAAGAGACCCAGTACTTC. Residues: CASSEATSGEKETQYF.

There are many counts of this clonotype. This sequence joins TRBV7-3 and TRBJ2-3; 11 nucleotides line up with TRBD1. The V gene's germline CDR1 is SGHTA and CDR2 FQGTGA. J lost 2 bases, V lost 5 bases, and 3 bases had no gene match. The CDR3 runs to 15 residues. CDR3 coding DNA: TGTGCCAGCAGCCCCGGACAGGGGGCCACAGATACGCAGTATTTT. Translating gives CASSPGQGATDTQYF.

The rearrangement uses TRBV5-1 and TRBJ1-6; 7 bases map to TRBD1. V lost 2 bases, J lost 11 bases, and 1 base stayed unmatched. Germline assignment: CDR1 SGHRS and CDR2 YFSETQ. The CDR3 contains 12 residues. In nucleotides, the CDR3 is TGCGCCAGCAGCTTAGGGACAGCACCCCTCCACTTT. Encoded protein: CASSLGTAPLHF.

This clonotype has more than one count but fewer than ten. The chain links TRBV18 to TRBJ2-7, with D possibly TRBD1 on 6 matching bases. Per the germline V gene, CDR1 is KGHSH and CDR2 is LQKENI. V lost 3 bases and J lost 3, with 21 bases in between. The CDR3 is 17 amino acids. The CDR3 loop reads CASSPQKIGQSYYEQYF. The CDR3 coding sequence is TGTGCCAGCTCACCGCAGAAAATCGGACAGAGCTACTACGAGCAGTACTTC.